This is a list of T cell receptor beta chains from one sample in a study of blood T cell repertoires in COVID-19. Here immunoSEQ multiplex PCR was the method, and the copy in TCRdb shows in-frame clones only, minus some. Here the sample spans around 250,000 clones, approximately 86% being singletons. The specimen sequenced was peripheral blood. The receptor source for this set is a human donor in a cohort sampled during active COVID-19. CDR3s include the opening cysteine and the closing phenylalanine or tryptophan. D genes are given only for firm matches. Size values are once, few and many counts, or a class for expanded clones, and some rows have none.

TRBJ2-7 | TRBV5-1 | TRBD1 | . | CASSSGTGGYEQYF | TGCGCCAGCAGCTCCGGGACAGGGGGTTACGAGCAGTACTTC
TRBJ2-7 | TRBV3-1/TRBV3-2 | TRBD2 | . | CASSQDLWGGWQYF | TGTGCCAGCAGCCAAGACCTATGGGGAGGGTGGCAGTACTTC
TRBJ1-2 | TRBV3-1/TRBV3-2 | TRBD1 | . | CASSQDWEGQGYGYTF | TGTGCCAGCAGCCAAGATTGGGAAGGACAGGGGTATGGCTACACCTTC
TRBJ1-2 | TRBV11-2 | . | few | CASSPTTVNYGYTF | TGTGCCAGCAGCCCGACGACAGTTAACTATGGCTACACCTTC
TRBJ2-7 | TRBV7-2 | TRBD1 | . | CASSPSHRGPYEQYF | TGTGCCAGCAGCCCATCTCACAGGGGTCCCTACGAGCAGTACTTC
TRBJ1-4 | TRBV18 | . | . | CASSPPDSYLNEKLFF | TGTGCCAGCTCACCTCCTGACAGCTACCTTAATGAAAAACTGTTTTTT
TRBJ2-7 | TRBV5-4 | TRBD1 | . | CASSYRDRGNEQYF | TGTGCCAGCAGCTACCGGGACAGGGGGAACGAGCAGTACTTC
TRBJ1-3 | TRBV28 | . | . | CASRQGTPSGNTIYF | TGTGCCAGCAGACAAGGGACACCTTCTGGAAACACCATATATTTT
TRBJ2-5 | TRBV5-1 | TRBD2 | . | CASTLSGTETQYF | TGCGCCAGCACCCTAAGCGGGACAGAGACCCAGTACTTC
TRBJ1-2 | TRBV30 | . | . | CAWSGARDGGYTF | TGTGCCTGGAGTGGGGCGCGCGATGGGGGCTACACCTTC
TRBJ2-1 | TRBV19 | . | . | CASSIFGPPSSRRGIYNEQFF | TGTGCCAGTAGTATTTTTGGTCCTCCATCCTCTCGACGCGGGATCTACAATGAGCAGTTCTTC
TRBJ2-1 | TRBV10-2 | . | . | CASGTGSWGSTNEQFF | TGCGCCAGCGGAACCGGGTCTTGGGGCAGCACCAATGAGCAGTTCTTC
TRBJ2-5 | TRBV29-1 | . | once | CSVAGQGRRAQYF | TGCAGCGTTGCTGGCCAGGGAAGGAGGGCCCAGTACTTC
TRBJ1-2 | TRBV11-2 | TRBD1 | once | CASSSPRGQDSNYGYTF | TGTGCCAGCAGCTCCCCCCGGGGACAGGACTCTAACTATGGCTACACCTTC
TRBJ1-2 | TRBV6-5 | . | . | CASSYSPGYGYTF | TGTGCCAGCAGTTACTCGCCGGGTTATGGCTACACCTTC
TRBJ2-2 | TRBV13 | . | . | CASSPEGSGWTGELFF | TGTGCCAGCAGCCCCGAGGGTAGCGGCTGGACCGGGGAGCTGTTTTTT
TRBJ2-1 | TRBV19 | TRBD2 | . | CASRGIGTSGGSYNEQFF | TGTGCCAGTAGGGGAATAGGGACTAGCGGGGGCTCCTACAATGAGCAGTTCTTC
TRBJ2-3 | TRBV7-2 | TRBD1 | . | CASSQQTGVTDTQYF | TGTGCCAGCAGCCAACAGACAGGGGTCACAGATACGCAGTATTTT
TRBJ1-5 | TRBV4-1 | . | once | CASSLGLSNQPQHF | TGCGCCAGCAGCCTGGGACTGTCGAATCAGCCCCAGCATTTT
TRBJ2-7 | TRBV7-2 | . | . | CASSLVSGGGPYEQYF | TGTGCCAGCAGCTTAGTGAGCGGCGGTGGACCTTACGAGCAGTACTTC
TRBJ1-5 | TRBV2 | . | . | CASSVEGGSVQPQHF | TGTGCCAGCAGTGTGGAGGGGGGGTCGGTCCAGCCCCAGCATTTT
TRBJ2-5 | TRBV19 | . | . | CASSGTLLWGDQYF | TGTGCCAGTAGCGGGACGCTCCTATGGGGGGACCAGTACTTC
TRBJ1-1 | TRBV2 | . | . | CASSVRGRVNTEAFF | TGTGCCAGCAGTGTAAGGGGCAGAGTGAACACTGAAGCTTTCTTT
TRBJ1-2 | TRBV29-1 | . | few | CSVDIQMGYTF | TGCAGCGTTGATATTCAGATGGGCTACACCTTC
TRBJ2-5 | TRBV13 | TRBD1 | . | CASSLGTGGKRTLKETQYF | TGTGCCAGCAGCTTGGGGACAGGGGGTAAGAGGACGCTTAAAGAGACCCAGTACTTC
TRBJ1-4 | TRBV5-1 | . | . | CASSLQGALNEKLFF | TGCGCCAGCAGCTTGCAAGGAGCCTTGAATGAAAAACTGTTTTTT
TRBJ1-4 | TRBV5-5 | . | . | CASSSRGGDEKLFF | TGTGCCAGCAGCTCTAGGGGGGGAGATGAAAAACTGTTTTTT
TRBJ2-7 | TRBV4-3 | . | once | CASSQDTESSYEQYF | TGCGCCAGCAGCCAAGATACGGAGAGCTCCTACGAGCAGTACTTC
TRBJ1-1 | TRBV27 | . | . | CASSFYGVRTEAFF | TGTGCCAGCAGTTTCTACGGGGTTAGGACTGAAGCTTTCTTT